The next 8 T cell receptor beta chains were all read from a single sample in a study of blood T cell repertoires in COVID-19. Sequencing used immunoSEQ multiplex PCR; TCRdb keeps in-frame clones, though not all of them. Found here are 200,000 to 250,000 clones, roughly four fifths of them singletons; the top ten hold roughly 2.3%. Sample: peripheral blood. All receptors derive from a woman aged 60-70 years with acute or convalescent COVID-19.

This chain connects TRBV7-2 to TRBJ2-1; D is unclear. The CDR3 consists of 15 residues. V lost 1 base, J lost 0 bases, and 7 bases lay in between. Germline-derived CDR1 and CDR2 are SGHTA and FQGNSA. The CDR3 DNA reads as TGTGCCAGCAGCTTAGGGGCTTACTCCTACAATGAGCAGTTCTTC. Its protein is CASSLGAYSYNEQFF.

J is TRBJ1-6 and V is TRBV4-1; D call uncertain. This CDR3 is built from 12 residues. Germline V CDR1 and CDR2: MGHRA, YSYEKL. The V end lost 5 bases, the J end lost 12 bases, and 11 bases lay between the germline ends. The CDR3 bases are TGCGCCAGCAGCGAGATCCCTGGACCCCTCCACTTT. It encodes CASSEIPGPLHF.

The chain recombines TRBV12-2 with TRBJ2-1; TRBD1, as called in the table, went unchecked against the DNA. TRBV12-2 is designated a pseudogene. The CDR3 length is 15 residues. In DNA form, the CDR3 reads TGTGCAAGTCGCTTAGTTGCAGGGGTCCAGAATGAGCAGTTCTTC. This encodes CASRLVAGVQNEQFF.

The chain is built from TRBV19 and TRBJ1-5, with no clear D. The CDR3 covers 15 residues. Germline V gives CDR1 LNHDA, CDR2 SQIVND (reference sequence). Between the trimmed V and J ends, which lost 3 bases and 2 bases, there was a span of 11 bases. The CDR3 is CASSIETRRNQPQHF. The CDR3 coding sequence is TGTGCCAGTAGTATTGAGACAAGGCGCAATCAGCCCCAGCATTTT. Drawing the rest from reference TRBV19 and TRBJ1-5, the complete variable domain is DGGITQSPKYLFRKEGQNVTLSCEQNLNHDAMYWYRQDPGQGLRLIYYSQIVNDFQKGDIAEGYSVSREKKESFPLTVTSAQKNPTAFYLCASSIETRRNQPQHFGDGTRLSIL.

CDR3 residues: CASSIDIRTQGYGYTF. The CDR3 nucleotides are TGTGCCAGTAGTATAGATATTAGGACACAGGGATATGGCTACACCTTC. The V and J genes are TRBV19 and TRBJ1-2; TRBD1 is a possible D gene (6 bases). The germline V gene encodes CDR1 LNHDA and CDR2 SQIVND (reference sequence). V was trimmed by 0 bases and J by 5 bases, leaving 16 bases between them. The CDR3 loop spans 16 amino acids.

V gene TRBV5-4 combines with J gene TRBJ1-1; tentative D call: TRBD1 (6 bases). V gave up 4 bases and J gave up 0 bases, with 16 bases separating them. Germline values: CDR1 SGHNT, CDR2 YYREEE (reference sequence). This CDR3 comprises 16 residues. The CDR3 loop reads CASSATKGDMNTEAFF. The DNA of the CDR3 is TGTGCCAGCAGCGCAACGAAGGGGGATATGAACACTGAAGCTTTCTTT.

CDR3 in DNA: TGTGCCAGCAGTGAATTGGAGGCCCCTGGTACAGATACGCAGTATTTT. It specifies CASSELEAPGTDTQYF. The chain uses TRBV2 and TRBJ2-3, with D possibly TRBD2 on 5 matching bases. Per germline, CDR1 SNHLY and CDR2 FYNNEI. The CDR3 loop spans 16 amino acids. Between the trimmed V and J ends, which lost 2 bases and 3 bases, there was a span of 15 bases.

The gene calls are TRBV7-9 and TRBJ1-2, with D perhaps TRBD1 (6 bases). Deletions cut 5 bases from V and 7 bases from J, with 17 bases between. Germline-derived CDR1 and CDR2 are SEHNR and FQNEAQ (reference sequence). The CDR3 sequence is 14 residues long. The CDR3 is CASSPVTGFSGYTF. The CDR3 DNA is TGTGCCAGCAGCCCTGTTACAGGGTTCTCTGGCTACACCTTC.